The clone carrying this TCR beta chain showed up many times. Germline values: CDR1 LGHDT, CDR2 YNNKEL (reference sequence). This CDR3 spans 16 amino acids. Trimming removed 0 bases at V and 3 bases at J, with 11 bases between. The data are from a study of T-cell reconstitution after alpha-beta-depleted transplantation in children. For TCRbeta, the library was prepared with unique molecular identifiers. TCRdb analysed the PCR reads with MiXCR anew, one entry per CDR3 protein. The sample contains over 400,000 distinct CDR3 sequences, around 12% of which appear only once. This chain joins TRBV3-1 and TRBJ2-2; D ambiguous. The sequence was obtained from a human donor who donated a stem cell graft to a child with combined immunodeficiency. Sample: PBMCs from the stem cell graft donor, taken from the stem cell graft. The CDR3 reads CASSQDRMTHTGELFF. The CDR3 DNA follows: TGTGCCAGCAGCCAAGATCGTATGACCCACACCGGGGAGCTGTTTTTT.